A single sample gave rise to the 30 T cell receptor beta chains below, sequenced in a study of spatial heterogeneity in lung cancer. The time point denotes: sample taken at primary tumor resection. Whole RNA, isolated from tumor, nontumor lung or frozen PBMC, was sequenced without prior sorting. MiXCR, applied by TCRdb to the 5' RACE reads, yields one record per CDR3 protein. The sample carries fewer than 55,000 distinct CDR3 sequences, approximately 7.6% recorded once. Source: PBMCs, taken at surgery. Every receptor here comes from a female donor with early-stage non-small cell lung cancer.

In its sample, this clonotype was seen many times. V and J are TRBV20-1 and TRBJ1-5; D uncertain. The CDR3 has 14 amino acids. The germline gives CDR1 DFQATT, CDR2 SNEGSKA (reference sequence). The V and J ends lost 6 bases and 6 bases respectively, with 18 bases between them. This CDR3 is CSASPDGNGQPQHF. As DNA, the CDR3 is TGCAGTGCCTCTCCGGACGGAAACGGTCAGCCCCAGCATTTT.

This chain connects TRBV7-3 to TRBJ1-1; the D is unclear. Deletions cut 8 bases from V and 6 bases from J, with 16 bases between. This CDR3 contains 13 residues. Germline CDR1 reads SGHTA; CDR2 reads FQGTGA. The CDR3 DNA is TGTGCCAGCTCGAGGGCAGGATACGCTGAAGCTTTCTTT. This translates into CASSRAGYAEAFF.

The chain is built from TRBV20-1 and TRBJ2-2; perhaps D is TRBD1 or TRBD2 (6 bases each). The V end was cut by 5 bases, the J end by 6 bases, with 10 bases between. There are 12 residues in the CDR3. Germline lookup yields CDR1 DFQATT and CDR2 SNEGSKA (reference sequence). In DNA form, the CDR3 reads TGCAGTGCTGCCGGGGGCCCCGGGGAGCTGTTTTTT. The encoded protein is CSAAGGPGELFF.

This clonotype was recorded many times. The chain is built from TRBV6-2 or TRBV6-3 and TRBJ2-1, with D possibly TRBD2 on 6 matching bases. From germline, CDR1 is MNHEY and CDR2 SVGEGT. V dropped 6 bases and J dropped 3 bases, with 12 bases sitting between them. This CDR3 has 14 amino acids. The CDR3 bases are TGTGCCAGCAGCGCGGGGAGGTTCTACAATGAGCAGTTCTTC. Amino acid sequence: CASSAGRFYNEQFF.

In its sample, this clonotype was seen many times. The V and J genes are TRBV20-1 and TRBJ2-7, with D unclear. This CDR3 is built from 13 residues. V was clipped by 0 bases and J by 3 bases, with 9 bases between them. Germline assignment: CDR1 DFQATT and CDR2 SNEGSKA (reference sequence). Here the CDR3 DNA reads TGCAGTGCTAGAGATTTCAGGTTCTACGAGCAGTACTTC. The encoded protein is CSARDFRFYEQYF.

J is TRBJ2-7 and V is TRBV28, with D maybe TRBD2 (5 bases). The CDR3 covers 14 residues. Trimming removed 5 bases at V and 7 bases at J, with 18 bases between. The V gene's germline CDR1 is MDHEN and CDR2 SYDVKM. CDR3 nucleotides: TGTGCCAGCAGTATCTCCACCCCCACGGGGGAGCAGTACTTC. Its translation is CASSISTPTGEQYF.

This clonotype occurred a few times. In nucleotides, the CDR3 is TGTGCCAGCAGCGTAGCGGGGGGCCCCTGGGAGACCCAGTACTTC. It translates to CASSVAGGPWETQYF. The V and J genes are TRBV9 and TRBJ2-5; D is possibly TRBD2 (7 bases). Per germline, CDR1 SGDLS and CDR2 YYNGEE. V was trimmed by 0 bases and J by 5 bases, leaving 14 bases between them. CDR3 length: 15 amino acids.

In its sample, this clonotype was seen many times. This rearrangement joins TRBV20-1 to TRBJ2-1, with TRBD2 matching 12 bases. Germline CDR1 DFQATT, CDR2 SNEGSKA (reference sequence). CDR3 length: 14 amino acids. V gave up 1 base and J gave up 12 bases; unmatched junction bases: 7. CDR3: CSARVSSGGAVQFF. The CDR3 bases are TGCAGTGCTAGAGTGTCTAGCGGGGGGGCCGTGCAGTTCTTC.

V and J are TRBV19 and TRBJ2-7; D ambiguous. This CDR3 spans 10 amino acids. The germline V gene has CDR1 LNHDA and CDR2 SQIVND (reference sequence). V was cut by 8 bases and J by 2 bases, with 4 bases left in between. Here the CDR3 DNA reads TGTGCCAGTGGGACCTACGAGCAGTACTTC. This encodes CASGTYEQYF.

The chain uses TRBV7-2 and TRBJ2-7; 7 bases line up with TRBD2. The CDR3 has 15 residues. CDR1 is SGHTA and CDR2 is FQGNSA in the germline V gene. The junction had 6 bases not matched to a gene; V was cut back by 1 base and J by 3 bases. The CDR3 DNA follows: TGTGCCAGCAGCTTAGACGCGGGAGCCAACTACGAGCAGTACTTC. Protein sequence: CASSLDAGANYEQYF.

CDR3 sequence reads: CASSLGASGLNTGELFF. The CDR3 DNA reads as TGTGCCAGCAGCTTAGGTGCTAGCGGGCTGAACACCGGGGAGCTGTTTTTT. This sequence joins TRBV7-9 and TRBJ2-2, with TRBD2 matching 8 bases. J gave up 1 base and V 1 base, and 5 bases lay outside the gene matches. Germline CDR1 is SEHNR and CDR2 is FQNEAQ (reference sequence). The length of the CDR3 is 17 residues.

The table lists this clonotype with a few counts. The chain recombines TRBV9 with TRBJ1-1; TRBD1 agrees at 7 bases. Trimming cost V 1 base and J 2 bases; bases outside gene matches: 2. This CDR3 comprises 14 residues. Looked up from germline, CDR1 is SGDLS and CDR2 is YYNGEE. CDR3 DNA sequence: TGTGCCAGCAGCGTAACAGGGGCAAACACTGAAGCTTTCTTT. As protein: CASSVTGANTEAFF.

This clonotype was found many times. Relative to the germline gene, one junction end is altered; a read error may explain this. This chain links TRBV7-7 with TRBJ2-3; the match to TRBD1 covers 9 bases. Germline CDR1 SSHAT, CDR2 FNYEAQ (reference sequence). The CDR3 covers 15 residues. DNA for the CDR3: TGTGCTAGCAGCTTAGGACAGGGGCTCACAGATACGCAGTATTTT. Amino acids: CASSLGQGLTDTQYF.

This clonotype occurred many times. This chain links TRBV15 with TRBJ1-4; TRBD1 matches at 7 bases. V lost 1 base and J lost 4; bases outside the gene matches: 6. CDR1 and CDR2 (germline): LNHNV, YYDKDF (reference sequence). The CDR3 runs 16 residues. CDR3: CATSRATGVDNEKLFF. The DNA of the CDR3 is TGTGCCACCAGCAGAGCCACAGGGGTTGATAATGAAAAACTGTTTTTT. The full variable domain, completed using reference TRBV15 and TRBJ1-4, is DAMVIQNPRYQVTQFGKPVTLSCSQTLNHNVMYWYQQKSSQAPKLLFHYYDKDFNNEADTPDNFQSRRPNTSFCFLDIRSPGLGDTAMYLCATSRATGVDNEKLFFGSGTQLSVL.

This clonotype has a count of ten or more. The genes are TRBV20-1 and TRBJ2-3; D might be TRBD2 (6 bases). CDR1 is DFQATT and CDR2 is SNEGSKA in the germline V gene (reference sequence). The CDR3 runs to 16 residues. Trimming left V 4 bases short and J 4 bases short, with 21 bases between. CDR3 bases: TGCAGTGCTACCCGACCGGAGGGGTCCGCGGCAGATACGCAGTATTTT. Translated, it gives CSATRPEGSAADTQYF.

The chain joins TRBV7-2 to TRBJ1-3; 11 bases fit TRBD1. There are 16 residues in the CDR3. J was trimmed by 0 bases and V by 3 bases; bases with no gene match: 1. CDR1 and CDR2 from the germline V gene are SGHTA and FQGNSA. CDR3 nucleotide sequence: TGTGCCAGCAGCTTCGGGACAGGGGGCTCTGGAAACACCATATATTTT. It encodes CASSFGTGGSGNTIYF.

This clonotype was recorded at least ten times. J is TRBJ1-5 and V is TRBV3-2; no check of the table's D call, TRBD1, against the DNA was made. TRBV3-2 is a recognized pseudogene. The CDR3 covers 22 residues. The CDR3 sequence: CASSRTPLQGGLPDIGNQPQHF. In DNA, the CDR3 is TGTGCCAGCAGTCGAACCCCCCTACAGGGTGGATTACCCGATATTGGCAATCAGCCCCAGCATTTT.

This clonotype occurred many times. The CDR3 DNA follows: TGCAGTGCTAGAAGGGGGACGACGAGCTCCTATAATTCACCCCTCCACTTT. Translating gives CSARRGTTSSYNSPLHF. The chain joins TRBV20-1 to TRBJ1-6; D is possibly TRBD1 (6 bases). This CDR3 is built from 17 residues. Germline values: CDR1 DFQATT, CDR2 SNEGSKA (reference sequence). With 2 bases removed from V and 0 bases from J, the gap between germline ends came to 14 bases.

Ten or more counts support this clonotype. V gene TRBV6-5 combines with J gene TRBJ2-5, with 9 bases aligning to TRBD1. The CDR3 extends over 17 amino acids. CDR1 is MNHEY and CDR2 is SVGAGI in the germline V gene. The junction had 17 bases not matched to a gene; V was cut back by 7 bases and J by 5 bases. CDR3 amino acids: CASNLGDRALRRETQYF. The CDR3 coding sequence is TGTGCCAGCAATTTAGGGGACAGGGCCCTTCGTCGGGAGACCCAGTACTTC.

The rearrangement joins TRBV3-1 to TRBJ2-2; 9 nucleotides agree with TRBD1. In germline, CDR1 is LGHDT, CDR2 YNNKEL (reference sequence). The CDR3 covers 16 residues. The ends lost 3 bases at V and 6 bases at J; junction bases unmatched: 8. DNA for the CDR3: TGTGCCAGCAGCCATCCCGGGACAGGGTTGGCCGGGGAGCTGTTTTTT. Protein product: CASSHPGTGLAGELFF.

This chain joins TRBV27 and TRBJ1-5; D possibly corresponds to TRBD1 (5 bases). Between the trimmed V and J ends, which lost 1 base and 6 bases, there was a span of 7 bases. The length of the CDR3 is 13 residues. Germline values: CDR1 MNHEY, CDR2 SMNVEV (reference sequence). Written as DNA, the CDR3 is TGTGCCAGCAGTTTATGGGGGGGTCAGCCCCAGCATTTT. This encodes CASSLWGGQPQHF.

This clonotype was detected ten times or more. The V and J genes are TRBV6-1 and TRBJ2-5; 8 nucleotides align to TRBD2. Trimming at V came to 6 bases and at J to 5 bases, leaving 5 bases not matched to a gene. The CDR3 spans 13 residues. Germline CDR1 is MNHNS and CDR2 is SASEGT. The CDR3 region is CASRRSGSETQYF. CDR3 in DNA: TGTGCCAGCAGGAGGAGCGGGAGCGAGACCCAGTACTTC.

This clonotype was recorded many times. The chain recombines TRBV7-2 with TRBJ2-7; no clear D. Deletions cut 2 bases from V and 4 bases from J, with 9 bases between. Per germline, CDR1 SGHTA and CDR2 FQGNSA. CDR3 length equals 13 residues. CDR3 nucleotide sequence: TGTGCCAGCAGCTTAACGCCTCCATACGAGCAGTACTTC. It encodes CASSLTPPYEQYF.

This clonotype was picked up a small number of times. The J gene is TRBJ1-1, the V gene TRBV6-5; no definite D call. Germline loops: CDR1 MNHEY, CDR2 SVGAGI. This CDR3 contains 14 residues. The ends were cut back, 2 bases at V and 1 base at J, with 8 bases in the middle. CDR3 coding DNA: TGTGCCAGCAGTTACCGTCAGGAGAACACTGAAGCTTTCTTT. It codes for CASSYRQENTEAFF.

This clonotype was detected a few times. The rearrangement links TRBV19 to TRBJ2-7, with D unresolved. V lost 4 bases, J lost 4 bases, and 29 bases lay in between. The length of the CDR3 is 19 residues. CDR1 is LNHDA and CDR2 is SQIVND in the germline V gene (reference sequence). The CDR3 protein is CASSTQLGPSTSELYEQYF. The DNA for the CDR3 is TGTGCCAGTAGTACTCAATTGGGTCCGTCGACGTCCGAACTGTACGAGCAGTACTTC.

CDR3 in amino acids: CASSPTHTGSTDTQYF. CDR3 DNA sequence: TGTGCCAGCAGCCCGACCCACACTGGCAGCACAGATACGCAGTATTTT. This chain links TRBV7-6 with TRBJ2-3; D remains ambiguous. V lost 5 bases, J lost 0 bases, and 15 bases lay in between. The CDR3 has 16 amino acids. Germline V gives CDR1 SGHVS, CDR2 FNYEAQ.

This clonotype was observed many times. This rearrangement joins TRBV7-9 to TRBJ2-5; 12 positions match TRBD1. This CDR3 has 14 amino acids. CDR1 SEHNR and CDR2 FQNEAQ come from the germline V gene (reference sequence). Trimming at V came to 6 bases and at J to 5 bases, leaving 4 bases not matched to a gene. This CDR3 reads CASSGTGGDETQYF. CDR3 coding DNA: TGTGCCAGCAGTGGGACAGGGGGCGACGAGACCCAGTACTTC.

This clonotype was recorded at least ten times. V is TRBV5-5 and J is TRBJ1-5; D might be TRBD1 (6 bases). Germline values: CDR1 SGHKS, CDR2 YYEKEE (reference sequence). This CDR3 has 15 amino acids. The V and J ends lost 4 bases and 7 bases respectively, with 18 bases between them. CDR3: CASSRREQGGQPQHF. DNA of the CDR3: TGTGCCAGCAGCCGAAGGGAACAGGGAGGACAGCCCCAGCATTTT.

This clonotype was counted only a few times. The V gene is TRBV4-2, the J gene TRBJ2-3, with D possibly TRBD2 on 5 matching bases. The CDR3 sequence is 19 residues long. With 1 base removed from V and 3 bases from J, the gap between germline ends came to 23 bases. Germline V gene data show CDR1 as LGHNA and CDR2 as YNFKEQ. This CDR3 is CASSQGVSHRGDITDTQYF. Written as DNA, the CDR3 is TGTGCCAGCAGCCAAGGTGTATCTCATCGGGGAGACATAACAGATACGCAGTATTTT.

This clonotype was found many times. The chain employs TRBV6-1 and TRBJ1-6; 9 bases match TRBD1. In germline, CDR1 is MNHNS, CDR2 SASEGT. Trimming at V came to 7 bases and at J to 0 bases, leaving 7 bases not matched to a gene. The CDR3 runs to 17 residues. The CDR3 DNA sequence: TGTGCCAGCATGCTGGGACAGGGAGTCTCCTATAATTCACCCCTCCACTTT. Translation gives CASMLGQGVSYNSPLHF.